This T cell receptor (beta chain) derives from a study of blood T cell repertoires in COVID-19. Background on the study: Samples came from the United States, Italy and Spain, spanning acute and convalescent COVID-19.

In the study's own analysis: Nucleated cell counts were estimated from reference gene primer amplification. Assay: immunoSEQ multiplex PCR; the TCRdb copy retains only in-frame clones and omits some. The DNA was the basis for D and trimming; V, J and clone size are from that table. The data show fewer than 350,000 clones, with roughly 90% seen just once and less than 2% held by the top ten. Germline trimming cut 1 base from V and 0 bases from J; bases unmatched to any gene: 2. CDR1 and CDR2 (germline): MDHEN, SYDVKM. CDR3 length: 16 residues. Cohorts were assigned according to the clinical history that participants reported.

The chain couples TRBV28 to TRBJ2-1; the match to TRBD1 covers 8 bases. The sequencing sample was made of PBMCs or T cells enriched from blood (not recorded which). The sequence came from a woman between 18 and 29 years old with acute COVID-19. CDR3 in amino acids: CASSLSGQGSYNEQFF. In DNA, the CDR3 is TGTGCCAGCAGTTTATCTGGACAGGGCTCCTACAATGAGCAGTTCTTC. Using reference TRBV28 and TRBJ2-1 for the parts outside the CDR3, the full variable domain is DVKVTQSSRYLVKRTGEKVFLECVQDMDHENMFWYRQDPGLGLRLIYFSYDVKMKEKGDIPEGYSVSREKKERFSLILESASTNQTSMYLCASSLSGQGSYNEQFFGPGTRLTVL.